A selection of T cell receptor beta chains follows, all from one sample in a study of response to subunit inactivated influenza vaccine. Each CDR3 protein is one row after TCRdb ran MiXCR on the RT-PCR reads. The table shows hundreds of thousands of distinct CDR3 sequences, with under 9% occurring only once. This specimen consisted of PBMCs from blood, obtained less than 25 months after vaccination. The receptors shown here come from a man between 50 and 69 years old who received an inactivated influenza vaccine. CDR3s include the opening cysteine and the closing phenylalanine or tryptophan. A D gene is named only where the DNA matches it firmly. Only some rows state a clone size, as once, few, many or a class for expanded clones.

>TRBJ1-3|few|TRBV12-3/TRBV12-4|.
TGTGCCAGCAGTTCAAAAGGACAGAACTCTGGAAACACCATATATTTT
CASSSKGQNSGNTIYF
>TRBJ2-7|.|TRBV5-1|.
TGCGCCAGCAGCGGGGAGGTCTACGAGCAGTACTTC
CASSGEVYEQYF
>TRBJ1-1|.|TRBV2|.
TGTGCCAGCAGTGACCTCAGGGAGACTGAAGCTTTCTTT
CASSDLRETEAFF
>TRBJ2-3|many|TRBV2|.
TGTGCCAGCAGTGTTGAGGGGAACACAGATACGCAGTATTTT
CASSVEGNTDTQYF
>TRBJ1-6|.|TRBV3-1|.
TGTGCCAGCAGCCAAGAGATGAGGACACGGTATAATTCACCCCTCCACTTT
CASSQEMRTRYNSPLHF
>TRBJ1-5|few|TRBV10-3|TRBD1
TGTGCCCTCCTTGGGGACAGCCTTTATCAGCCCCAGCATTTT
CALLGDSLYQPQHF
>TRBJ1-1|many|TRBV7-2|.
TGTGCCAGCAGCACATTTACAGGGTACACTGAAGCTTTCTTT
CASSTFTGYTEAFF
>TRBJ1-4|few|TRBV7-2|.
TGTGCCAGCAGCCCCAGAGTGGGGGGGACTAATGATAAACTGTTTTTT
CASSPRVGGTNDKLFF
>TRBJ2-7|.|TRBV4-2|.
TGTGCCAGCAGCCAAGATATGGTTGGCTACGAGCAGTACTTC
CASSQDMVGYEQYF
>TRBJ2-7|.|TRBV11-1|TRBD1
TGTGCCAGCAGCTCTGGGACAGGGTTGAGAGAGCAGTACTTC
CASSSGTGLREQYF
>TRBJ2-3|.|TRBV5-4|TRBD1
TGTGCCAGCAGCTCCCAAGACAGGGTTAAGCAGTATTTT
CASSSQDRVKQYF
>TRBJ1-5|few|TRBV27|.
TGTGCCAGCAGTTTTAGGGGGGGATATCAGCCCCAGCATTTT
CASSFRGGYQPQHF
>TRBJ2-3|.|TRBV7-9|.
TGTGCCAGCGTCAGGGCTGCCACAGATACGCAGTATTTT
CASVRAATDTQYF
>TRBJ2-2|many|TRBV5-1|.
TGCGCCAGCAGCTTAGGGAGCGGCCCGAACACCGGGGAGCTGTTTTTT
CASSLGSGPNTGELFF
>TRBJ2-5|many|TRBV18|.
TGTGCCAGCTCAAACGCAGGGGGGCGAGAGACCCAGTACTTC
CASSNAGGRETQYF
>TRBJ2-7|many|TRBV5-1|.
TGCGCCAGCAGCTTGGATGGCAGGGGAATCTACGAGCAGTACTTC
CASSLDGRGIYEQYF
>TRBJ2-1|.|TRBV6-2/TRBV6-3|.
TGTGCCAGCAGAGCCGGGACTCCCTACAATGAGCAGTTCTTC
CASRAGTPYNEQFF
>TRBJ2-1|many|TRBV3-1|.
TGTGCCAGCAGTTCTGGTGGGGACCTTTCCTACAATGAGCAGTTCTTC
CASSSGGDLSYNEQFF
>TRBJ2-1|.|TRBV20-1|.
TGCAGTGCTAGAGTAAACAGCCAAGGGGTAAATGAGCAGTTCTTC
CSARVNSQGVNEQFF
>TRBJ1-2|many|TRBV5-4|.
TGTGCCAGCAGCTTACCCGGCAACTATGGCTACACCTTC
CASSLPGNYGYTF
>TRBJ2-3|.|TRBV12-3/TRBV12-4|.
TGTGCCAGCAGGTCCGGGATAACCACAGATACGCAGTATTTT
CASRSGITTDTQYF
>TRBJ2-1|.|TRBV5-5|TRBD1
TGTGCCAGCAGCTTGATTGGGACAGCTAATGAGCAGTTCTTC
CASSLIGTANEQFF
>TRBJ2-1|few|TRBV9|TRBD2
TGTGCCAGCACGAGAGTAGCGGGAGCCCATGAGCAGTTCTTC
CASTRVAGAHEQFF
>TRBJ2-3|.|TRBV6-1|TRBD2
TGTGCCAGCAGCACCGTCGGGGGGAGGGCAGATACGCAGTATTTT
CASSTVGGRADTQYF
>TRBJ2-5|few|TRBV7-9|TRBD1
TGTGCCAGCAGCACCTCAGGGACAGGGGTGAAAGAGACCCAGTACTTC
CASSTSGTGVKETQYF
>TRBJ2-6|few|TRBV27|TRBD1
TGTGCCAGCAGTCTACGTCCGGGACAGGGGACGCCTGGGGCCAACGTCCTGACTTTC
CASSLRPGQGTPGANVLTF
>TRBJ2-7|many|TRBV5-1|TRBD1
TGCGCCAGCAGCTGGGGACAGGGCCCCTCCTACGAGCAGTACTTC
CASSWGQGPSYEQYF
>TRBJ2-1|many|TRBV20-1|.
TGCAGTGCTTTAAGTCAAACGGGACGAGTCAATGAGCAGTTCTTC
CSALSQTGRVNEQFF
>TRBJ1-1|few|TRBV14|.
TGTGCCAGCAGCCGGAATCTTGGGACTGAAGCTTTCTTT
CASSRNLGTEAFF
>TRBJ1-2|few|TRBV5-8|.
TGTGCCAGCAGCTTTAAAGGGTTTTACGATATGGGCTACACCTTC
CASSFKGFYDMGYTF
>TRBJ1-5|many|TRBV4-2|.
TGTGCCAGCGGAAGGACAGTAAATCAGCCCCAGCATTTT
CASGRTVNQPQHF
>TRBJ2-3|.|TRBV20-1|.
TGCAGTGCTAGAGATGATAGGCCCCTAGCGTCGGTGGGCACAGATACGCAGTATTTT
CSARDDRPLASVGTDTQYF
>TRBJ2-1|.|TRBV2|.
TGTGCCAGCGCAGCAGGGGGGATCGGCAATGAGCAGTTCTTC
CASAAGGIGNEQFF
>TRBJ2-5|many|TRBV20-1|.
TGCAGTGCTAGAGGGACAGGGAGGGGTATAGAGACCCAGTACTTC
CSARGTGRGIETQYF
>TRBJ2-4|.|TRBV27|.
TGTGCCAGCAGTTTTACCCAGCGGGACAGGCAGTACTTC
CASSFTQRDRQYF
>TRBJ1-5|few|TRBV6-5|.
TGTGCCAGCAGTTACTCGGGGCTGCTTAGCAATCAGCCCCAGCATTTT
CASSYSGLLSNQPQHF
>TRBJ2-5|.|TRBV9|.
TGTGCCAGCAGCCAAACCCCGGCGATGGAGACCCAGTACTTC
CASSQTPAMETQYF
>TRBJ2-1|.|TRBV4-2|TRBD1
TGTGCCAGCAGCTCAGTGGACAGGGTTCCCTACAATGAGCAGTTCTTC
CASSSVDRVPYNEQFF
>TRBJ1-5|.|TRBV30|TRBD1
TGTGCCTGGAGTCCCCGAGGGGGCAGGCAGCCCCAGCATTTT
CAWSPRGGRQPQHF